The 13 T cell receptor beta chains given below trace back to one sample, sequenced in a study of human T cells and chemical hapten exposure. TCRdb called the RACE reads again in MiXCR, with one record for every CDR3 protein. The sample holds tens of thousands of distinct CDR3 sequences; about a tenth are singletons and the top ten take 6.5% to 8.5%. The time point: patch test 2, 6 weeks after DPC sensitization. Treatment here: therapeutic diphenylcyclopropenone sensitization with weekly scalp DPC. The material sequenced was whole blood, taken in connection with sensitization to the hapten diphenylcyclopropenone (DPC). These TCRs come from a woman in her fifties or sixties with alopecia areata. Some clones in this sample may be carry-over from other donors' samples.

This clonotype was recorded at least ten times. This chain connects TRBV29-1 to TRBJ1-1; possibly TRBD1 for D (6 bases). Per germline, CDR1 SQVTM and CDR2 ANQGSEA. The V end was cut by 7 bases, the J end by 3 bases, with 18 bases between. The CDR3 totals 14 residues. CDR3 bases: TGCAGCGCTGACAGGCCTACGGGGTACACTGAAGCTTTCTTT. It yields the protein CSADRPTGYTEAFF. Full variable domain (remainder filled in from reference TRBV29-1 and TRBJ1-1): SAVISQKPSRDICQRGTSLTIQCQVDSQVTMMFWYRQQPGQSLTLIATANQGSEATYESGFVIDKFPISRPNLTFSTLTVSNMSPEDSSIYLCSADRPTGYTEAFFGQGTRLTVV.

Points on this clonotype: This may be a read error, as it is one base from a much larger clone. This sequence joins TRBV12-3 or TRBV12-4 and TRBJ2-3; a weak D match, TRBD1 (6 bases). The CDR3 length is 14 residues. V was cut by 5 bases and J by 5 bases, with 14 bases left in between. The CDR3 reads CASSLGQRIDTQYF. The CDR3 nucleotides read TGTGCCAGCAGTCTCGGACAGCGCATAGATACGCAGTATTTT.

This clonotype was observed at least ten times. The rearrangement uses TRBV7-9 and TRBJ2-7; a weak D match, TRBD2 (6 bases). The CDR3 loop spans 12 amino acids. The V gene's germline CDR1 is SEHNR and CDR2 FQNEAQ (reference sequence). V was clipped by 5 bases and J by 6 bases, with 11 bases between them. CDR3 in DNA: TGTGCCAGCAGCCGACTAGAGCCCGAGCAGTACTTC. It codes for CASSRLEPEQYF. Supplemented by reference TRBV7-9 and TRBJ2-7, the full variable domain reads DTGVSQNPRHKITKRGQNVTFRCDPISEHNRLYWYRQTLGQGPEFLTYFQNEAQLEKSRLLSDRFSAERPKGSFSTLEIQRTEQGDSAMYLCASSRLEPEQYFGPGTRLTVT.

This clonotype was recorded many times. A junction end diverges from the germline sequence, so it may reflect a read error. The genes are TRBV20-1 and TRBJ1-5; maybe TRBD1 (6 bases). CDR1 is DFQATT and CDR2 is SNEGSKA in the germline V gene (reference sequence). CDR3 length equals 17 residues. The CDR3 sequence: CSAREGGRLGFDQPQHF. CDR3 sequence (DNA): TGCAGTGCTCGAGAGGGGGGGCGACTGGGGTTCGATCAGCCCCAGCATTTT.

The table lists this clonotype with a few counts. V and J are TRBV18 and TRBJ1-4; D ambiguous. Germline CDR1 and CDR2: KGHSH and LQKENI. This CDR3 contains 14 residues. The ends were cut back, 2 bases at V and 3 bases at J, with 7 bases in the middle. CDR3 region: CASSPVGSNEKLFF. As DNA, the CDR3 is TGTGCCAGCTCACCAGTGGGCTCTAATGAAAAACTGTTTTTT.

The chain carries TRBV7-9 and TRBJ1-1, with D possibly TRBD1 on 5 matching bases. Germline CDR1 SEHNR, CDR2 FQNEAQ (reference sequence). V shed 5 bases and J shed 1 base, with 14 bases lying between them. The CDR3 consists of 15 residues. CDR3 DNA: TGTGCCAGCAGCATGGGGCCCCAGGGGAACACTGAAGCTTTCTTT. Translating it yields CASSMGPQGNTEAFF.

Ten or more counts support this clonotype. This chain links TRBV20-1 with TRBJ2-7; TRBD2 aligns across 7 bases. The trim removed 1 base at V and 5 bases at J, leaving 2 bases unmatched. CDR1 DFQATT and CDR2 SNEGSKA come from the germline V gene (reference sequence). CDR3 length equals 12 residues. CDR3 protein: CSARGLADEQYF. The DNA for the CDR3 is TGCAGTGCTAGAGGACTAGCAGACGAGCAGTACTTC.

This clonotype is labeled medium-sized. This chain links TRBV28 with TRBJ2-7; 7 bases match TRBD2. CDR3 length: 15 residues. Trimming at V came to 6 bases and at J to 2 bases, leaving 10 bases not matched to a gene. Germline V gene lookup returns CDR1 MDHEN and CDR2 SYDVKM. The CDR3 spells CASSRLAGQPYEQYF. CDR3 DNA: TGTGCCAGCAGCCGTTTAGCGGGCCAACCCTACGAGCAGTACTTC.

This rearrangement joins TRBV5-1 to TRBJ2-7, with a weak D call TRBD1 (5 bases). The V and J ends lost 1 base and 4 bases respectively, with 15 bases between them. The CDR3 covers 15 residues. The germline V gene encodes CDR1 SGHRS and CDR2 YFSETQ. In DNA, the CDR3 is TGCGCCAGCAGCTTGAAGGGGAATAGTCCTTACGAGCAGTACTTC. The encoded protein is CASSLKGNSPYEQYF.

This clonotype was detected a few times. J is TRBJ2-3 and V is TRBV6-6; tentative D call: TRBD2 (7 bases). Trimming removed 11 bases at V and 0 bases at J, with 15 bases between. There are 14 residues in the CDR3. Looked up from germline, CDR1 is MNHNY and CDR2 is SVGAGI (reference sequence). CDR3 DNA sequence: TGTGCCTCCCGGGCGGGGGCTAGCACAGATACGCAGTATTTT. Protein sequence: CASRAGASTDTQYF.

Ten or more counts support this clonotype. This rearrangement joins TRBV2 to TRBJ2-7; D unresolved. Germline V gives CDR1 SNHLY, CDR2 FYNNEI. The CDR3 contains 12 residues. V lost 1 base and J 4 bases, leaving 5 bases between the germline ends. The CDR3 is CASSEGAYEQYF. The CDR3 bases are TGTGCCAGCAGTGAAGGGGCTTACGAGCAGTACTTC.

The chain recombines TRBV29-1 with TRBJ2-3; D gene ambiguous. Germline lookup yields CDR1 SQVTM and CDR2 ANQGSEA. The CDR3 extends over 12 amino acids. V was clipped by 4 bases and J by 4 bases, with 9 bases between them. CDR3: CSVAFRPDTQYF. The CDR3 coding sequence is TGCAGCGTTGCTTTTCGCCCAGATACGCAGTATTTT.

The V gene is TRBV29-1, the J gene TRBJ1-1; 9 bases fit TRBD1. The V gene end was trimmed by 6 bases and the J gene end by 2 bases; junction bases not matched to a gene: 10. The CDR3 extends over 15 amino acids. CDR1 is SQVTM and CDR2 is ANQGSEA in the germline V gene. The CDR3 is CSVGTPGQGNTEAFF. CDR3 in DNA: TGCAGCGTCGGGACACCGGGACAGGGTAACACTGAAGCTTTCTTT.